The present T cell receptor (beta chain) was sequenced within a study of cytomegalovirus exposure and HLA in healthy donors. Both 60 Vbeta primers and 13 Jbeta primers went into the PCR. As originally analysed: About 10 million of 65 million to 95 million unique TCR beta chains were shared, per a later count. The protocol was immunoSEQ multiplex PCR, while the TCRdb copy is restricted to in-frame clones and leaves out a portion. The V and J calls and the clone size are those of that table, but D and trimming were determined from the DNA. The sample gives roughly 160,000 clones, roughly 82% of which show up once; approximately 12% is in the top ten. The CDR3 covers 15 residues. Trimming left V 3 bases short and J 2 bases short, with 10 bases between. Germline V CDR1 and CDR2: MDHEN, SYDVKM.

This clonotype was obtained from a man aged 45-65 years in good health and CMV-seropositive. The specimen was PBMCs. J is TRBJ2-2 and V is TRBV28; maybe TRBD1 (6 bases). The CDR3 sequence: CASSFGGYNTGELFF. The CDR3 nucleotides are TGTGCCAGCAGTTTTGGGGGCTATAACACCGGGGAGCTGTTTTTT.